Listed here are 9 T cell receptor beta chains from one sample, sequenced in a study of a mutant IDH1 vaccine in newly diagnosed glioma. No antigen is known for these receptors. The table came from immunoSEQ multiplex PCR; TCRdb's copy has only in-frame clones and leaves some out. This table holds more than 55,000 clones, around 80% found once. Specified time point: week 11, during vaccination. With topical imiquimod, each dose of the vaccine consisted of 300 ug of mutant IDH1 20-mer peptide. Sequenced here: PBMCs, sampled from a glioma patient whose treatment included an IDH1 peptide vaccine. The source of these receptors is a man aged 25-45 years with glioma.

CDR3 in DNA: TGTGCCAGCTCACCACAAGGGACAGGGGTTAGAAATTCACCCCTCCACTTT. As protein: CASSPQGTGVRNSPLHF. The V call is TRBV18, the J call TRBJ1-6; TRBD1 matches 10 bases. The junction had 7 bases not matched to a gene; V was cut back by 1 base and J by 7 bases. This CDR3 has 17 residues. Germline-derived CDR1 and CDR2 are KGHSH and LQKENI.

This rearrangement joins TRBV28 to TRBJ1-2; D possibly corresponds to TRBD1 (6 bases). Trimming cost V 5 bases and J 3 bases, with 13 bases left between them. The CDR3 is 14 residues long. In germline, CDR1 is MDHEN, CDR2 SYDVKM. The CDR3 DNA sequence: TGTGCCAGCAGTATCTCCGGGACATACTATGGCTACACCTTC. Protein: CASSISGTYYGYTF.

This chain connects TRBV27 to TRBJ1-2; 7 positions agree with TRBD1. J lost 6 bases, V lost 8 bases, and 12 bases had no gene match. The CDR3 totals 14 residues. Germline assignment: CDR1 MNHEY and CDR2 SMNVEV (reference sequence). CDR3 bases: TGTGCCAGCCGCTCCAGAGGGGGCCCAGATGGCTACACCTTC. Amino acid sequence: CASRSRGGPDGYTF.

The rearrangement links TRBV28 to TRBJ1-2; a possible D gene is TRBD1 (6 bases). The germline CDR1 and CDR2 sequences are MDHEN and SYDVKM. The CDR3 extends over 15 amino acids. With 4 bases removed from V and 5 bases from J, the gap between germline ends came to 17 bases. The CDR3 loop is CASSSGARAGYGYTF. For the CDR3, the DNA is TGTGCCAGCAGTTCAGGGGCCCGGGCGGGGTATGGCTACACCTTC.

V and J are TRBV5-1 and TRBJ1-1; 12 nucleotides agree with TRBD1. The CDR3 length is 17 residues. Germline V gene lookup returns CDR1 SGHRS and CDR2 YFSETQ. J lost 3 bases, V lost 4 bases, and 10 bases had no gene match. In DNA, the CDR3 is TGCGCCAGCAGCCCCACCGGGACAGGGGGCGCTTACACTGAAGCTTTCTTT. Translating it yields CASSPTGTGGAYTEAFF.

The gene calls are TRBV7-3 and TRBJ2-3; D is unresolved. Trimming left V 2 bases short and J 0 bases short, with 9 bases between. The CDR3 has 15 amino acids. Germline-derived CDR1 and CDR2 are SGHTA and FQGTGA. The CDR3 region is CASSLLGMSTDTQYF. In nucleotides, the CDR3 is TGTGCCAGCAGCTTACTCGGAATGAGCACAGATACGCAGTATTTT.

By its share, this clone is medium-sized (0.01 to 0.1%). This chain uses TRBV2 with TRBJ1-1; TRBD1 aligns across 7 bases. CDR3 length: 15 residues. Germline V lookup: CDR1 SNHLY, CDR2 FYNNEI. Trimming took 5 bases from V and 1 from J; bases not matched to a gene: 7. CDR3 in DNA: TGTGCCAGCAGTCGAACAGGGGCCCCGAACACTGAAGCTTTCTTT. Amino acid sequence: CASSRTGAPNTEAFF. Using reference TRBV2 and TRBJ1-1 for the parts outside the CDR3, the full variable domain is EPEVTQTPSHQVTQMGQEVILRCVPISNHLYFYWYRQILGQKVEFLVSFYNNEISEKSEIFDDQFSVERPDGSNFTLKIRSTKLEDSAMYFCASSRTGAPNTEAFFGQGTRLTVV.

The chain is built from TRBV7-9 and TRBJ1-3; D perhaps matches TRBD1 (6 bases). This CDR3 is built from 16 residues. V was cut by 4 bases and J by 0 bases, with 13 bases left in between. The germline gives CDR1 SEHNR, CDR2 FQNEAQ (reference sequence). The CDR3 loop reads CASSSRTEHSGNTIYF. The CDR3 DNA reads TGTGCCAGCAGCTCCAGGACAGAGCACTCTGGAAACACCATATATTTT.

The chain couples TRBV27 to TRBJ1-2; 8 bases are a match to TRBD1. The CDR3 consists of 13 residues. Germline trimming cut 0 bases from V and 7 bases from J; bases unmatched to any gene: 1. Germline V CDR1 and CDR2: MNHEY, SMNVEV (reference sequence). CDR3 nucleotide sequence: TGTGCCAGCAGTTTATCGGGGACAGGTGGCTACACCTTC. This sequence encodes CASSLSGTGGYTF.